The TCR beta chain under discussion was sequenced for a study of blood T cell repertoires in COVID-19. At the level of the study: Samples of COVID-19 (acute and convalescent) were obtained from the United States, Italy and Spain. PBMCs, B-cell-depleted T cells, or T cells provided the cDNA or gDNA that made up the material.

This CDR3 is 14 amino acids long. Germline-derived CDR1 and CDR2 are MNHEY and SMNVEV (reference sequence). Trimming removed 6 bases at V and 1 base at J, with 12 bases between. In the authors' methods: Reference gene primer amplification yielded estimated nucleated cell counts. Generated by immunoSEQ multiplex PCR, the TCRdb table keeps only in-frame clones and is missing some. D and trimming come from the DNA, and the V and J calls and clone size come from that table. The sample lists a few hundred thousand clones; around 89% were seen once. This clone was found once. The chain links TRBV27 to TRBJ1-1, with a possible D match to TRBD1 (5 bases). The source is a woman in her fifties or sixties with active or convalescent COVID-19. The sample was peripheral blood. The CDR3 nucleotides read TGTGCCAGCAGACCAGGGAAGGAGAACACTGAAGCTTTCTTT. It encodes CASRPGKENTEAFF.